Sequencing of this TCR beta chain was carried out in a study of blood T cell repertoires in COVID-19. Study-wide background: Spain, Italy and the United States supplied samples that represented acute and convalescent COVID-19. T cells, B-cell-depleted T cells, or PBMCs supplied cDNA or gDNA.

Original handling: Amplification of reference gene primers provided the estimated nucleated cell counts. Sequencing used immunoSEQ multiplex PCR; TCRdb keeps in-frame clones, though not all of them. V, J and clone size are those of that table, while D and trimming were read from the DNA. The sample includes 400,000 to 550,000 clones, roughly 91% of them seen just once. The CDR3 extends over 16 amino acids. The V gene lost 1 base and the J gene lost 0 bases, with 11 bases spanning the gap. Germline V gene sequence: CDR1 SGHDT, CDR2 YYEEEE. J is TRBJ2-4 and V is TRBV5-6; D uncertain. The source is a woman aged 25 to 39 with acute or convalescent COVID-19. The source material was peripheral blood. The CDR3 DNA follows: TGTGCCAGCAGCTTGTACAGTCTGTCAGCCAAAAACATTCAGTACTTC. Protein sequence: CASSLYSLSAKNIQYF.